This TCR beta chain came from a study of cytomegalovirus exposure and HLA in healthy donors listed by TCRdb under 2017. Regarding the research as a whole: An earlier analysis of approximately 640 of the donors reported 250 to 300 Gb of sequence data and 120 million or so unique TCR beta sequences from approximately 180 million T cells. Among the roughly 400 genotyped donors, about 83% belonged to the genetic ancestry cluster associated with self-reported Caucasian donors. Donor age, sex, ethnicity and CMV serostatus were collected together with the repertoire data. Rather than drawing on any new phenotypic data, the later analysis identified candidate immune exposures from TCR beta sequences and the way those sequences occurred across donors. To decide whether each TCR beta V gene segment behaved as functional or pseudogenic, an earlier analysis of some 600 of the donors relied on high-throughput TCR beta sequencing. Every discovery cohort repertoire had been produced on one sequencing platform. Genome-wide SNP genotypes for about 65% of the roughly 670 donors were used in a later genetic analysis, which treated that subset as a discovery cohort. A separate validation cohort of 100 to 150 different subjects was used in addition to the roughly 670-subject first cohort. The study aimed to test whether signatures of past pathogen exposure could be identified by cataloging public T cell receptors. Roughly 300 gigabases of sequencing data and tens of millions of unique TCR sequences were included in an early release covering over 600 HLA-typed donors. The number of typed donors differed by locus: roughly 620-640 for A, B, C, DRB1 and DQB1; some 500 for DQA1; 606 for DPA1; and around 450 for DPB1. Among around 400 genotyped donors of the cohort, an average of approximately 240,000 unique TCR beta nucleotide sequences was sequenced per donor, of which 15% to 20% were non-productive. The study profiled the T cell repertoires of about 720 subjects by immunosequencing and related them to cytomegalovirus serostatus. Roughly 5 DR-DQ haplotypes were handled as single units for association and clustering, since linkage in the cohort was strong. To study patterns of TCR occurrence, a later analysis re-analyzed previously published TCR beta repertoires from 650 to 750 donors and added high-resolution HLA genotyping. Both class I and class II loci were covered by HLA typing, at four-digit resolution. The study combined high-throughput TCR immunosequencing, statistical association of individual TCRs with disease status, and machine learning to predict cytomegalovirus infection status.

Broader findings and caveats from the paper: The authors suggested that the approach could potentially be extended to other disease states and immunological phenotypes. Across donors, most TCR sequences were observed very rarely, whereas some public TCRs were present in many individuals. The cohort was sequenced for TCR beta chains only, and without alpha or paired-chain data the features that could be detected were limited. In vitro tests confirmed that a few of the cytomegalovirus-associated TCR beta chains recognize cytomegalovirus antigens. HLA typing was unavailable for some donors at each locus, so association tests used only the typed subset. A later analysis reported that several top co-occurrence clusters appeared linked to parvovirus B19, influenza, CMV and Epstein-Barr virus. A group of highly shared sequence variants was considered likely to be a technical artifact of the sequencing pipeline. Correlated functional status among segregating V segments might reflect linkage disequilibrium, but an unknown experimental factor could not be ruled out. When HLA alleles, especially DR and DQ, strongly co-occurred, attributing TCR associations to individual alleles was difficult. A further reported finding was that TCR beta sequences accurately predicted the HLA-A and HLA-B alleles for most subjects in the first cohort. Because the 87-base-pair reads could not distinguish some IMGT-functional V segments, including TRBV6-2 and TRBV6-3, those segments were excluded. In a later genetic analysis, a missense DCLRE1C variant was associated with V-gene and J-gene trimming of TCR beta chains, and the association was replicated in an independent cohort. Broadly in line with IMGT annotations, most TCR beta V segments showed up in productive rearrangements about 90% or about 30% of the time in an earlier analysis of about 500 of the donors. CMV serostatus was the only immune exposure information available for the cohort. At a false discovery rate of 0.05, a later analysis linked under 20,000 TCR beta sequences to specific HLA alleles. A later genetic analysis reported fewer N-insertions in productive TCRs among donors in an Asian-associated ancestry cluster than the roughly 650-donor mean. In a later analysis, the rate of TCR association differed among HLA loci, with DRB1 alleles having the most associated TCRs and HLA-C alleles having the fewest. Presence/absence analyses assumed roughly uniform sequencing depth across donors, an assumption that may not hold. In the study, some 180 TCR beta chains were listed as associated with cytomegalovirus. Compared with equally common non-associated chains, HLA-associated TCR beta chains in a later analysis were more clonally expanded and had lower generation probabilities. According to a later analysis, most CMV-associated TCR beta chains appeared to be HLA-restricted, and the HLA associations seemed to be driven largely by CMV exposure. The earlier analysis of around 600 of the donors excluded over 15 rarely observed V segments, including chromosome 9 orphons, because counts were too low. Cytomegalovirus status was reported to be diagnosed by the classifier with high specificity and sensitivity in both the original and validation cohorts.

Note on this clone: Its antigen is currently not known. No much larger clone is present one base from it, and per-base qualities are unavailable.

The cohort was made up of 500 to 800 healthy bone marrow donors. At the time of sampling, every cohort member was nominally healthy, though immune exposures that went unrecorded were likely present. The donor tested CMV seropositive, placing the donor among the roughly 270 seropositive members of the cohort. Each donor provided a peripheral blood sample, and peripheral blood mononuclear cells were used for TCR beta sequencing. Genomic DNA was extracted from the blood cell samples with the Qiagen DNeasy Blood Extraction Kit. Library prep was done by the immunoSEQ multiplex PCR assay. For the multiplex PCR, a mixture combining 60 forward primers for TCR Vbeta segments and 13 reverse primers for TCR Jbeta segments was used. A multiplex PCR assay on genomic DNA amplified the CDR3 region of rearranged TCR beta genes. Amplified TCR beta libraries were sequenced as 87-base-pair reads on the Illumina HiSeq System. As for the authors' bioinformatics: In a later analysis, tens of millions of unique TCR beta chains were counted across the 650 to 700 repertoires, and approximately 9.9 million of these chains were shared by at least two donors. A nearest-neighbor algorithm error-corrected the raw reads and collapsed the reads into unique sequences, merging closely related sequences to remove PCR and sequencing errors. Alignment of CDR3 sequences to IMGT reference sequences was used to assign V, D and J gene segments. For a sequence to be retained, at least a six-nucleotide match to both a V gene segment and a J gene segment was required. Rearrangements were classified as productive when the CDR3 lacked stop codons and remained in frame with V and J, and all other rearrangements were classified as non-productive. Following IMGT convention, CDR3 was defined as the stretch from the second conserved V-encoded cysteine up to the conserved J-encoded phenylalanine. In an earlier analysis of roughly 580 of the donors, sequences lacking an unambiguous match to a single V gene segment were excluded. In an earlier analysis of around 600 of the donors, V segments were called functional above 56.7% productive rearrangements and were called segregating when the between-donor standard deviation exceeded 5%. A statistical classification framework was built to diagnose cytomegalovirus status from the catalog of TCR beta chain sequences. V and J gene assignment, in a later analysis, came from comparing TCR nucleotide sequences with IMGT/GENE-DB human TR gene sequences. In a later analysis, CDR3 sequences and most-parsimonious VDJ recombination scenarios were assigned using the TCRdist pipeline. In a later analysis, every TCR beta chain was defined by the combination of its CDR3 amino acid sequence and its V-gene family, and reads without a unique V-gene family were dropped. In a later analysis, 500 to 650 highly shared, low-generation-probability nucleotide sequences were removed to address suspected cross-contamination and a sequencing artifact. A later analysis calculated a clonal expansion index for each public chain from normalized within-repertoire ranks of inferred template counts. In a later analysis, generation probabilities were computed using a VDJ recombination model fitted to out-of-frame rearrangements, and the results were checked against IGoR. In a later analysis, hypergeometric tests were used to score TCR-TCR, TCR-HLA and TCR-CMV co-occurrence, with a repertoire-size bias correction applied to TCR pairs. In a later analysis, false discovery rates were estimated by permuting HLA or CMV assignments 20 times. In a later analysis, co-occurring TCRs were grouped with DBSCAN, and TCRdist sequence similarity was added when clustering was performed within HLA-allele-positive subsets. For co-occurrence clustering, repertoires with fewer than 30,000 or more than 120,000 public chains were excluded, along with four or five repertoires with anomalous nucleotide sharing. TCRdb provides this immuneACCESS table in a form limited to in-frame rearrangements. Some clones are lacking; in checked studies, under half of them reflect an unresolved V gene, and why the rest are absent is not known. D and trimming were read from the DNA, whereas the V and J calls and clone size are those reported in that table. The sample table lists about 130,000 clones, approximately 74% of them with a count of one. 4.3% of the sample is in the top ten clones.

CDR1 and CDR2 are read off the germline V gene as MNHEY and SVGAGI. V trim: 5 bases; J trim: 2 bases; unmatched bases: 4. Reading from cysteine to phenylalanine, the CDR3 counts 14 amino acids. The kept DNA is CDR3 alone, 42 bases in frame from the first base. The V and J segments used are TRBV6-5 and TRBJ2-7; TRBD1 lines up with 9 middle nucleotides. The origin of this receptor is a man aged 18 to 29 in good health and CMV-seropositive. The specimen was PBMCs. The DNA reads as follows: TGTGCCAGCAGTCGGACAGGGGTACCCTACGAGCAGTACTTC. Protein translation: CASSRTGVPYEQYF.